The present TCR beta chain was sequenced within a study of CD8+CD57+ T cells in acquired aplastic anemia. A word on this clonotype: Its matching antigen is unknown.

Study-wide points: A significant difference in CD8+ Simpson's diversity between patients and controls was not found.

CDR3 and TCR beta VDJ profiling relied on a genomic DNA template. TCRdb passed the reads through MiXCR, listing each CDR3 protein once. The table lists 450,000 to 550,000 distinct CDR3 sequences, around 30% of them singletons. Patients sequenced had flow cytometry evidence of CD8+CD57+ cell expansion. Patient blood was sampled before any therapy had been received. Per germline, CDR1 LNHNV and CDR2 YYDKDF (reference sequence). The CDR3 length is 12 residues. Trimming pared 1 base from V and 7 bases from J, leaving 8 bases between. This sequence was found in a human donor with aplastic anemia. The sample taken for sequencing was sorted CD4+, CD8+, or CD8+CD57+ T cells (not recorded which) from PBMCs. This chain uses TRBV15 with TRBJ2-7; D possibly corresponds to TRBD2 (6 bases). CDR3 sequence: CATSRGGAEQYF. In DNA form, the CDR3 reads TGTGCCACCAGCAGAGGCGGGGCAGAGCAGTACTTC.